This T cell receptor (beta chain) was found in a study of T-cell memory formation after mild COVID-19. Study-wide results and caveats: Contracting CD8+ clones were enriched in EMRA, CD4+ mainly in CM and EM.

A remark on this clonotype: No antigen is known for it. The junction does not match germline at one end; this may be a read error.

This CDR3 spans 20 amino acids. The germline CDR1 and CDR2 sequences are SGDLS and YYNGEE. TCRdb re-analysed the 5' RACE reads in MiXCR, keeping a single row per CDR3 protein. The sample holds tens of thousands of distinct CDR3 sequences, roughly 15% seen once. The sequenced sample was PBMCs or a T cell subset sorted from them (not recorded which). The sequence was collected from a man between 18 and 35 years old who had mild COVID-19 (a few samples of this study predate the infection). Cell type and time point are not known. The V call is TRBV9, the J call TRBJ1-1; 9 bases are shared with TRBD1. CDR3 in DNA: TGTGACAGCAGCGCGATACTAGAGAACAGGGGGCGGCGATGGAACACTGAAGCTTTCTTT. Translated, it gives CDSSAILENRGRRWNTEAFF.